This T cell receptor (beta chain) was retrieved from a study of response to subunit inactivated influenza vaccine. This CDR3 has 17 residues. Germline V lookup: CDR1 SSHAT, CDR2 FNYEAQ (reference sequence). Turning to this clonotype: Its antigen remains unknown. One end of the junction varies from germline; a read error may be responsible.

A single record per CDR3 protein comes from TCRdb applying MiXCR to the RT-PCR reads. The profile shows fewer than 700,000 distinct CDR3 sequences, over 10% of them singletons. General study points: Few additional T cells are recruited per seasonal influenza vaccination, authors suggested.

The chain recombines TRBV7-7 with TRBJ2-1; 16 bases line up with TRBD2. The source was PBMCs from blood, collected 45 days after vaccination. This clonotype originated in a man aged 45-65 years who received an inactivated influenza vaccine. Here the CDR3 reads CASSQGLAGGPPNGQFF. The CDR3 nucleotides read TGTGCCAGCAGCCAGGGACTAGCGGGAGGGCCCCCCAATGGGCAGTTCTTC.